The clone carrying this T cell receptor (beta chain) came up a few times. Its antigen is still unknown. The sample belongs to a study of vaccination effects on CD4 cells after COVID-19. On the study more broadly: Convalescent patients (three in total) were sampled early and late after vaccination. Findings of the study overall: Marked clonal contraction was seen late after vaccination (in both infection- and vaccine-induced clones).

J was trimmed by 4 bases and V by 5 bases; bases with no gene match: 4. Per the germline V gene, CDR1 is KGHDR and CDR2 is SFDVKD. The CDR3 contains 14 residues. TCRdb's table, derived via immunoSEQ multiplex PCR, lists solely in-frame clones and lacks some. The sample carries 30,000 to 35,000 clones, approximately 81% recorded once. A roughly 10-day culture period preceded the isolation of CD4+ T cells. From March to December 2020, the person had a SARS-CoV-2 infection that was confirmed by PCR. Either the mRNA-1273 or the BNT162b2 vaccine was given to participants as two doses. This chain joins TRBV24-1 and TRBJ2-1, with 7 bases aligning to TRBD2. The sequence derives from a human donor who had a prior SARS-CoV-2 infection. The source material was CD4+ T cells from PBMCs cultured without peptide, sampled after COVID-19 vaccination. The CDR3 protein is CATSAGGAYNEQFF. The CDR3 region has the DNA TGTGCCACCAGTGCGGGAGGTGCTTACAATGAGCAGTTCTTC.